Shown below are 26 T cell receptor beta chains from a single sample sequenced in a study of T-cell reconstitution after alpha-beta-depleted transplantation in children. Unique molecular identifiers were used to barcode this TCRbeta library. TCRdb ran MiXCR on the PCR reads and lists one entry per CDR3 protein. Among 60,000 to 80,000 distinct CDR3 sequences listed, roughly 6.6% were seen once. The sequencing used PBMCs from the stem cell graft donor, collected from the stem cell graft. Receptors originate from a human donor who donated a stem cell graft to a child with acute lymphoblastic leukemia.

This clonotype was detected many times. This CDR3 reads CASSRDSSSYEQYF. The CDR3 bases are TGTGCCAGCAGCCGCGACAGCTCCTCCTACGAGCAGTACTTC. V usage is TRBV7-6 and J usage is TRBJ2-7, with D perhaps TRBD1 (5 bases). The CDR3 spans 14 residues. The V gene lost 5 bases and the J gene lost 0 bases, with 11 bases spanning the gap. CDR1 and CDR2 (germline): SGHVS, FNYEAQ.

In this sample, this clonotype turned up many times. This sequence joins TRBV7-9 and TRBJ2-2, with TRBD1 matching 7 bases. The CDR3 extends over 15 amino acids. After removal of 6 bases from V and 2 bases from J, the junction contained 6 bases not matched to a gene. The germline V gene has CDR1 SEHNR and CDR2 FQNEAQ (reference sequence). The DNA of the CDR3 is TGTGCCAGCAGACCCGGGACAGTCAACACCGGGGAGCTGTTTTTT. Translated, it gives CASRPGTVNTGELFF. The full variable domain, its missing parts supplied by reference TRBV7-9 and TRBJ2-2, is DTGVSQNPRHKITKRGQNVTFRCDPISEHNRLYWYRQTLGQGPEFLTYFQNEAQLEKSRLLSDRFSAERPKGSFSTLEIQRTEQGDSAMYLCASRPGTVNTGELFFGEGSRLTVL.

In this sample, this clonotype turned up a few times. At one of its ends the junction is not consistent with the germline gene, which may arise from a read error. The CDR3 here is CSGSGRFPDTQYF. CDR3 DNA: TGTTCGGGGAGCGGGAGGTTCCCAGATACGCAGTATTTT. V is TRBV20-1 and J is TRBJ2-3; 9 bases are a match to TRBD2. From germline, CDR1 is DFQATT and CDR2 SNEGSKA (reference sequence). There are 13 residues in the CDR3.

This clonotype was counted many times. The V gene is TRBV10-1, the J gene TRBJ2-5; TRBD1 matches at 9 bases. This CDR3 contains 14 residues. Germline V gene lookup returns CDR1 WNHNN and CDR2 SYGVQD (reference sequence). The V segment lost 4 bases and the J segment 5 bases; nucleotides outside the gene matches: 5. The DNA of the CDR3 is TGCGCCAGCAGTGCGGGACAGGGAGGGGAGACCCAGTACTTC. Its translation: CASSAGQGGETQYF.

There are many counts of this clonotype. The chain employs TRBV7-8 and TRBJ2-7; 12 bases agree with TRBD2. Germline assignment: CDR1 SGHVS and CDR2 FQNEAQ. V gave up 5 bases and J gave up 3 bases; unmatched junction bases: 8. CDR3 length: 16 residues. The CDR3 loop is CASSRGLAGLLYEQYF. The CDR3 coding sequence is TGTGCCAGCAGCAGAGGACTAGCGGGGCTCCTCTACGAGCAGTACTTC.

This chain uses TRBV5-4 with TRBJ1-1; 9 bases fit TRBD1. V lost 4 bases to trimming and J lost 8 bases; unmatched junction nucleotides: 9. Germline CDR1 SGHNT, CDR2 YYREEE (reference sequence). There are 14 residues in the CDR3. The CDR3, as DNA: TGTGCCAGCAGCGCGGACAGGGGAACGGTAGAAGCTTTCTTT. This gives the protein CASSADRGTVEAFF.

This clonotype was seen ten or more times. CDR3 in DNA: TGTGCCAGCAGTCTGGCTCAAGGCAGGCCCCAGCATTTT. This sequence encodes CASSLAQGRPQHF. This chain links TRBV27 with TRBJ1-5, with D unresolved. Trimming stripped 5 bases from V and 9 bases from J, with 14 bases between. The CDR3 runs to 13 residues. CDR1 MNHEY and CDR2 SMNVEV come from the germline V gene (reference sequence).

The J gene is TRBJ2-7, the V gene TRBV5-1, with 9 bases fitting TRBD2. This CDR3 is built from 16 residues. Germline-derived CDR1 and CDR2 are SGHRS and YFSETQ. J was trimmed by 1 base and V by 0 bases; bases with no gene match: 5. CDR3 coding DNA: TGCGCCAGCAGCTTGGCCAGCGGGGGGCTTTCCTACGAGCAGTACTTC. Protein: CASSLASGGLSYEQYF.

This clonotype was detected many times. This sequence joins TRBV10-3 and TRBJ2-7, with TRBD1 identical over 8 bases. Germline V gives CDR1 ENHRY, CDR2 SYGVKD. The V segment lost 4 bases and the J segment 6 bases; nucleotides outside the gene matches: 2. The CDR3 is 12 residues long. The CDR3: CAISVGQGEQYF. Here the CDR3 DNA reads TGTGCCATCAGTGTAGGACAGGGCGAGCAGTACTTC.

There are many counts of this clonotype. This chain uses TRBV27 with TRBJ1-1; 7 positions match TRBD1. V lost 6 bases to trimming and J lost 2 bases; unmatched junction nucleotides: 9. The CDR3 consists of 15 residues. Germline-derived CDR1 and CDR2 are MNHEY and SMNVEV (reference sequence). CDR3: CASSPGDRYNTEAFF. The CDR3 DNA follows: TGTGCCAGCAGCCCAGGGGACAGATACAACACTGAAGCTTTCTTT.

This clonotype was seen many times. This chain connects TRBV5-1 to TRBJ2-3, with 9 bases that match TRBD2. The CDR3 length is 15 residues. Per germline, CDR1 SGHRS and CDR2 YFSETQ. Unmatched junction bases numbered 5, after V lost 4 bases and J lost 2 bases. The CDR3 loop reads CASSPGLAPTDTQYF. Written as DNA, the CDR3 is TGCGCCAGCAGCCCCGGACTAGCGCCCACAGATACGCAGTATTTT.

There are many counts of this clonotype. This chain links TRBV20-1 with TRBJ2-7, with a possible D match to TRBD1 (6 bases). Trimming removed 1 base from V and 4 bases from J, with 11 bases in between. CDR1 and CDR2 from the germline V gene are DFQATT and SNEGSKA (reference sequence). The CDR3 has 13 residues. CDR3 protein: CSARGRGGYEQYF. Written as DNA, the CDR3 is TGCAGTGCTAGAGGCAGGGGTGGGTACGAGCAGTACTTC.

This clonotype has ten or more counts. The chain uses TRBV9 and TRBJ1-1; D gene uncertain. The CDR3 is made up of 14 amino acids. The V gene's germline CDR1 is SGDLS and CDR2 YYNGEE. Trimming left V 4 bases short and J 4 bases short, with 14 bases between. The CDR3 sequence is CASSPRAGLTEAFF. CDR3 nucleotides: TGTGCCAGCAGCCCCCGTGCGGGCCTCACTGAAGCTTTCTTT.

This clonotype was observed many times. This sequence joins TRBV4-3 and TRBJ2-2, with D hard to call. Germline V gene data show CDR1 as LGHNA and CDR2 as YSLEER. The CDR3 is 13 residues long. The V end lost 0 bases, the J end lost 5 bases, and 4 bases lay between the germline ends. Here the CDR3 DNA reads TGCGCCAGCAGCCAAGATTGGACCGGGGAGCTGTTTTTT. Its translation is CASSQDWTGELFF.

This clonotype was seen repeatedly, ten times or more. This sequence joins TRBV29-1 and TRBJ1-3, with 7 bases identical to TRBD1. J was trimmed by 4 bases and V by 2 bases; bases with no gene match: 5. Germline V gives CDR1 SQVTM, CDR2 ANQGSEA. CDR3 length: 14 residues. The CDR3 sequence: CSVETGELGNTIYF. The CDR3 bases are TGCAGCGTTGAAACAGGGGAGCTCGGAAACACCATATATTTT.

In this sample, this clonotype turned up many times. The chain is built from TRBV5-1 and TRBJ2-1, with D perhaps matching TRBD2 (6 bases). The V gene's germline CDR1 is SGHRS and CDR2 YFSETQ. The CDR3 covers 16 residues. V dropped 4 bases and J dropped 8 bases, with 22 bases sitting between them. Here the CDR3 reads CASSGRLSGTSDEQFF. The CDR3 coding sequence is TGCGCCAGCAGCGGGAGGCTCTCAGGGACGTCGGATGAGCAGTTCTTC.

This clonotype was counted at least ten times. V and J are TRBV7-3 and TRBJ2-1; D gene ambiguous. Trimming stripped 5 bases from V and 6 bases from J, with 14 bases between. This CDR3 has 14 amino acids. Germline CDR1 reads SGHTA; CDR2 reads FQGTGA. Written as DNA, the CDR3 is TGTGCCAGCAGCCCCCCCGAAACTCCCAATGAGCAGTTCTTC. This codes for CASSPPETPNEQFF.

The chain employs TRBV5-1 and TRBJ2-1, with unresolved D. Trimming stripped 4 bases from V and 9 bases from J, with 8 bases between. Germline-derived CDR1 and CDR2 are SGHRS and YFSETQ. The CDR3 spans 11 residues. The CDR3 nucleotides read TGCGCCAGCAGCGGGTGGGCTGAGCAGTTCTTC. It encodes CASSGWAEQFF.

In its sample, this clonotype was seen many times. The chain uses TRBV9 and TRBJ1-6; 9 bases match TRBD1. This CDR3 region has 15 residues. CDR1 is SGDLS, CDR2 YYNGEE, per germline. The V and J ends lost 1 base and 8 bases, in that order; junction bases with no gene match: 4. In nucleotides, the CDR3 is TGTGCCAGCAGCGTATCAGGACAGGGGTATTCACCCCTCCACTTT. Its translation: CASSVSGQGYSPLHF.

This clonotype showed up many times. This rearrangement joins TRBV5-4 to TRBJ2-7, with D maybe TRBD2 (5 bases). Germline CDR1 is SGHNT and CDR2 is YYREEE (reference sequence). There are 14 residues in the CDR3. V was shortened by 4 bases and J by 2 bases, with 13 bases between the two germline ends. CDR3 amino acids: CASSPRGSTYEQYF. DNA of the CDR3: TGTGCCAGCAGCCCCCGGGGTTCGACCTACGAGCAGTACTTC.

Only a few counts were recorded for this clonotype. V is TRBV7-9 and J is TRBJ2-7; 8 bases align to TRBD2. CDR3 length: 16 amino acids. The V gene's germline CDR1 is SEHNR and CDR2 FQNEAQ (reference sequence). J lost 6 bases, V lost 5 bases, and 15 bases had no gene match. CDR3 DNA: TGTGCCAGCAGCCGATCCCGTCGACTGGGGACTAGCGAGCAGTACTTC. It specifies CASSRSRRLGTSEQYF.

Many counts were recorded for this clonotype. The genes are TRBV29-1 and TRBJ1-2, with a weak D call TRBD1 (6 bases). The V gene's germline CDR1 is SQVTM and CDR2 ANQGSEA. CDR3 length equals 14 residues. Trimming left V 0 bases short and J 3 bases short, with 11 bases between. The CDR3 is CSVEDWNRDYGYTF. DNA for the CDR3: TGCAGCGTTGAAGATTGGAACAGGGACTATGGCTACACCTTC.

The chain joins TRBV5-4 to TRBJ2-3; 10 bases align to TRBD2. The length of the CDR3 is 17 residues. Looked up from germline, CDR1 is SGHNT and CDR2 is YYREEE (reference sequence). With 2 bases clipped from V and 0 bases from J, the junction kept 6 bases outside the gene matches. The CDR3 is CASSFGLAAPSTDTQYF. CDR3 DNA sequence: TGTGCCAGCAGCTTTGGACTAGCGGCACCTAGCACAGATACGCAGTATTTT.

This clonotype was counted ten times or more. This chain connects TRBV12-3 or TRBV12-4 to TRBJ2-7, with D tentatively TRBD2 (6 bases). CDR3 length: 15 residues. V was shortened by 8 bases and J by 2 bases, with 19 bases between the two germline ends. The DNA of the CDR3 is TGTGCCAGCCAACAACGCGGGGCAGGAGCCTACGAGCAGTACTTC. Encoded protein: CASQQRGAGAYEQYF.

This clonotype was seen a few times. This chain joins TRBV29-1 and TRBJ2-7; maybe TRBD2 (5 bases). The CDR3 is made up of 13 amino acids. Trimming removed 3 bases from V and 0 bases from J, with 9 bases in between. Germline V CDR1 and CDR2: SQVTM, ANQGSEA. DNA for the CDR3: TGCAGCGTTGAGAGGACTGGCTCCTACGAGCAGTACTTC. Protein: CSVERTGSYEQYF.

This clonotype was observed a few times. The gene calls are TRBV7-2 and TRBJ2-4; D is possibly TRBD2 (6 bases). V was pared by 5 bases and J by 3 bases, with 14 bases between. CDR3 length: 15 amino acids. The germline gives CDR1 SGHTA, CDR2 FQGNSA. Here the CDR3 reads CASSNPGVGKNIQYF. CDR3 nucleotides: TGTGCCAGCAGCAACCCGGGGGTGGGCAAAAACATTCAGTACTTC.